Presented here are 27 T cell receptor beta chains from one specimen sequenced in a study of blood T cell repertoires in COVID-19. Assay: immunoSEQ multiplex PCR; the TCRdb copy retains only in-frame clones and omits some. The sample has 90,000 to 150,000 clones; 79% are singletons. The sequencing sample was made of peripheral blood. The receptors originated from a woman older than 75 with acute or convalescent COVID-19.

This clone counts as medium-sized. The chain has TRBV7-9 and TRBJ1-1; D not certain. The CDR3 runs 13 residues. Germline V gene data show CDR1 as SEHNR and CDR2 as FQNEAQ (reference sequence). Trimming took 5 bases from V and 3 from J, leaving 10 bases between them. The CDR3 DNA reads TGTGCCAGCAGCCCCAAGAGGGACACTGAAGCTTTCTTT. This encodes CASSPKRDTEAFF.

This clone was seen only once. The genes are TRBV5-1 and TRBJ2-5; TRBD2 might be the D (5 bases). Germline V gene lookup returns CDR1 SGHRS and CDR2 YFSETQ. V lost 4 bases to trimming and J lost 1 base, with 8 bases between them. The CDR3 spans 13 residues. The DNA for the CDR3 is TGCGCCAGCAGCCGAGGACTCCAAGAGACCCAGTACTTC. The encoded protein is CASSRGLQETQYF.

J is TRBJ2-7 and V is TRBV6-1; 12 bases match TRBD2. CDR1 MNHNS and CDR2 SASEGT come from the germline V gene. Trimming took 3 bases from V and 2 from J; bases not matched to a gene: 2. The length of the CDR3 is 15 residues. The CDR3 DNA sequence: TGTGCCAGCAGTGACCCTAGCGGGAGGGCCTACGAGCAGTACTTC. Amino acids: CASSDPSGRAYEQYF.

The table lists this clone with a few counts. CDR3 bases: TGTGCCAGCAGGGAAAAAGTGGGACAGGGATATGGCTACACCTTC. This gives the protein CASREKVGQGYGYTF. This chain uses TRBV7-3 with TRBJ1-2, with TRBD1 identical over 9 bases. This CDR3 has 15 residues. Germline-derived CDR1 and CDR2 are SGHTA and FQGTGA. V gave up 6 bases and J gave up 5 bases; unmatched junction bases: 10. Full variable domain (rest looked up from reference TRBV7-3 and TRBJ1-2): GAGVSQTPSNKVTEKGKYVELRCDPISGHTALYWYRQSLGQGPEFLIYFQGTGAADDSGLPNDRFFAVRPEGSVSTLKIQRTERGDSAVYLCASREKVGQGYGYTFGSGTRLTVV.

The V and J genes are TRBV6-2 or TRBV6-3 and TRBJ1-3, with D possibly being TRBD1 (5 bases). The CDR3 runs 13 residues. Germline lookup yields CDR1 MNHEY and CDR2 SVGEGT. V was clipped by 5 bases and J by 1 base, with 6 bases between them. DNA of the CDR3: TGTGCCAGCAGTACAGGATCTGGAAACACCATATATTTT. Encoded protein: CASSTGSGNTIYF.

The CDR3, as DNA: TGTGCCAGCAGCTTAGACGGACAGCCCTATCAGCCCCAGCATTTT. Amino acids: CASSLDGQPYQPQHF. The V call is TRBV11-2, the J call TRBJ1-5, with D possibly matching TRBD1 (6 bases). The CDR3 loop spans 15 amino acids. Deletions cut 0 bases from V and 5 bases from J, with 11 bases between. CDR1 SGHAT and CDR2 FQNNGV come from the germline V gene.

The rearrangement links TRBV2 to TRBJ2-2; D ambiguous. V was shortened by 0 bases and J by 6 bases, with 8 bases between the two germline ends. CDR1 and CDR2 from the germline V gene are SNHLY and FYNNEI. The CDR3 spans 14 residues. The CDR3, as DNA: TGTGCCAGCAGTGAAGCGCGGAGCGCCGGGGAGCTGTTTTTT. Amino acids: CASSEARSAGELFF.

The chain employs TRBV27 and TRBJ2-2; 16 bases are a match to TRBD2. Trimming took 5 bases from V and 6 from J; bases not matched to a gene: 15. The germline V gene has CDR1 MNHEY and CDR2 SMNVEV (reference sequence). This CDR3 region has 20 residues. The CDR3 reads CASSAVLGLAGGTPPGELFF. The DNA of the CDR3 is TGTGCCAGCAGTGCCGTTTTGGGACTAGCGGGAGGGACCCCTCCCGGGGAGCTGTTTTTT.

The gene calls are TRBV7-2 and TRBJ2-2; D gene unclear. The V end lost 5 bases, the J end lost 3 bases, and 19 bases lay between the germline ends. The CDR3 is 17 residues long. Germline V gene lookup returns CDR1 SGHTA and CDR2 FQGNSA. The CDR3 is CASSPRPPAAYTGELFF. CDR3 DNA: TGTGCCAGCAGCCCACGACCCCCCGCAGCGTACACCGGGGAGCTGTTTTTT. The complete variable domain, with remaining parts taken from reference TRBV7-2 and TRBJ2-2, reads GAGVSQSPSNKVTEKGKDVELRCDPISGHTALYWYRQSLGQGLEFLIYFQGNSAPDKSGLPSDRFSAERTGGSVSTLTIQRTQQEDSAVYLCASSPRPPAAYTGELFFGEGSRLTVL.

This clone was picked up a small number of times. The chain uses TRBV7-6 and TRBJ2-1; D is possibly TRBD1 (6 bases). The CDR3 runs to 15 residues. Looked up from germline, CDR1 is SGHVS and CDR2 is FNYEAQ. Trimming shortened V by 5 bases and J by 6 bases, and 17 bases separated the two germline ends. This CDR3 reads CASSPNRRGGNEQFF. In nucleotides, the CDR3 is TGTGCCAGCAGCCCAAATCGCCGAGGGGGCAATGAGCAGTTCTTC.

This clone was observed once. The rearrangement joins TRBV19 to TRBJ1-6; D not resolved. Trimming left V 3 bases short and J 8 bases short, with 11 bases between. Germline V gene data show CDR1 as LNHDA and CDR2 as SQIVND (reference sequence). The CDR3 totals 14 residues. The CDR3 reads CASSMVPGDSPLHF. DNA of the CDR3: TGTGCCAGTAGTATGGTTCCGGGAGATTCACCCCTCCACTTT. The variable domain in full, completed from reference TRBV19 and TRBJ1-6, reads DGGITQSPKYLFRKEGQNVTLSCEQNLNHDAMYWYRQDPGQGLRLIYYSQIVNDFQKGDIAEGYSVSREKKESFPLTVTSAQKNPTAFYLCASSMVPGDSPLHFGNGTRLTVT.

The V gene is TRBV18, the J gene TRBJ2-7, with D hard to call. V lost 5 bases and J 5 bases, leaving 13 bases between the germline ends. Germline V gives CDR1 KGHSH, CDR2 LQKENI. This CDR3 has 13 amino acids. The DNA of the CDR3 is TGTGCCAGCTCAGAGATCAGCGTCCACGAGCAGTACTTC. Protein: CASSEISVHEQYF.

This clone showed up just once. V and J are TRBV5-1 and TRBJ2-5; 9 positions match TRBD2. The CDR3 loop spans 15 amino acids. The J segment lost 4 bases and the V segment lost 6 bases, leaving 10 bases of the junction unmatched. Germline CDR1 and CDR2: SGHRS and YFSETQ. CDR3 sequence (DNA): TGCGCCAGCACCTCTTTGGCGGGAGGGGGAGAGACCCAGTACTTC. It specifies CASTSLAGGGETQYF.

The rearrangement joins TRBV7-2 to TRBJ1-3; D is uncertain. This CDR3 region has 15 residues. Trimming shortened V by 0 bases and J by 0 bases, and 6 bases separated the two germline ends. CDR1 and CDR2 (germline): SGHTA, FQGNSA. This chain's CDR3 is CASSLAWSSGNTIYF. The CDR3 bases are TGTGCCAGCAGCTTAGCGTGGAGCTCTGGAAACACCATATATTTT.

The chain combines TRBV2 with TRBJ2-7; a possible D gene is TRBD1 (6 bases). The CDR3 runs to 16 residues. With 2 bases removed from V and 4 bases from J, the gap between germline ends came to 18 bases. Germline-derived CDR1 and CDR2 are SNHLY and FYNNEI. CDR3 DNA sequence: TGTGCCAGCAGTGAATCCAGACAACAGGGAGTATACGAGCAGTACTTC. Its protein product is CASSESRQQGVYEQYF.

This clone was observed a few times. The chain couples TRBV7-2 to TRBJ2-5, with 12 bases that match TRBD2. The V and J ends lost 0 bases and 5 bases, in that order; junction bases with no gene match: 7. This CDR3 comprises 17 residues. Germline lookup yields CDR1 SGHTA and CDR2 FQGNSA. For the CDR3, the DNA is TGTGCCAGCAGCTTAGCTCCTAGCGGGAGGGCCAGGGAGACCCAGTACTTC. It encodes CASSLAPSGRARETQYF.

The V and J genes are TRBV19 and TRBJ1-4; D gene uncertain. The CDR3 consists of 14 residues. V was shortened by 9 bases and J by 0 bases, with 11 bases between the two germline ends. CDR1 and CDR2 from the germline V gene are LNHDA and SQIVND (reference sequence). CDR3 DNA sequence: TGTGCCAGCCGCCCCCAGTCAACTAATGAAAAACTGTTTTTT. The encoded protein is CASRPQSTNEKLFF.

DNA of the CDR3: TGTGCCAGCAGTTATTCAGGAACCCCTGAAGCTTTCTTT. Protein sequence: CASSYSGTPEAFF. The chain combines TRBV6-5 with TRBJ1-1; D unresolved. The germline V and J ends were trimmed by 3 bases and 6 bases, with 11 bases remaining between them. The CDR3 covers 13 residues. Germline lookup yields CDR1 MNHEY and CDR2 SVGAGI.

The chain employs TRBV28 and TRBJ1-4; D is possibly TRBD1 (6 bases). This CDR3 comprises 14 residues. The V gene's germline CDR1 is MDHEN and CDR2 SYDVKM. Deletions cut 6 bases from V and 7 bases from J, with 15 bases between. Here the CDR3 reads CASSLQGIGEKLFF. The DNA for the CDR3 is TGTGCCAGCAGCCTACAGGGAATAGGTGAAAAACTGTTTTTT.

The chain carries TRBV7-3 and TRBJ2-2; tentatively, D is TRBD1 (5 bases). V was cut by 3 bases and J by 3 bases, with 8 bases left in between. The germline CDR1 and CDR2 sequences are SGHTA and FQGTGA. The length of the CDR3 is 14 residues. In nucleotides, the CDR3 is TGTGCCAGCAGCTTTGGCAGGGACACCGGGGAGCTGTTTTTT. It is translated as CASSFGRDTGELFF. The full variable domain, rest sourced from reference TRBV7-3 and TRBJ2-2, is GAGVSQTPSNKVTEKGKYVELRCDPISGHTALYWYRQSLGQGPEFLIYFQGTGAADDSGLPNDRFFAVRPEGSVSTLKIQRTERGDSAVYLCASSFGRDTGELFFGEGSRLTVL.

V gene TRBV30 combines with J gene TRBJ1-1, with 10 positions matching TRBD1. Per the germline V gene, CDR1 is GTSNPN and CDR2 is SVGIG (reference sequence). This CDR3 comprises 15 residues. Trimming removed 5 bases from V and 7 bases from J; junction bases left unmatched: 13. CDR3 region: CAWLTPGQGIFEAFF. CDR3 coding DNA: TGTGCCTGGTTAACTCCGGGACAGGGGATATTTGAAGCTTTCTTT.

This clone was recorded a few times. The chain is built from TRBV19 and TRBJ1-1; D remains unclear. Looked up from germline, CDR1 is LNHDA and CDR2 is SQIVND (reference sequence). V lost 5 bases and J 6 bases, leaving 16 bases between the germline ends. The CDR3 covers 14 residues. This CDR3 reads CASSLTRGGAEAFF. The CDR3 nucleotides read TGTGCCAGTAGTCTCACCCGGGGAGGAGCTGAAGCTTTCTTT.

V is TRBV7-9 and J is TRBJ1-4; 10 bases are shared with TRBD1. The germline V gene has CDR1 SEHNR and CDR2 FQNEAQ (reference sequence). Trimming cost V 5 bases and J 6 bases; bases outside gene matches: 3. CDR3 size: 14 residues. The CDR3 sequence: CASSLGTGDEKLFF. CDR3 coding DNA: TGTGCCAGCAGCCTCGGGACAGGGGATGAAAAACTGTTTTTT.

This clone was observed a handful of times. V is TRBV4-3 and J is TRBJ1-2; 9 nucleotides line up with TRBD1. Trimming cost V 0 bases and J 7 bases; bases outside gene matches: 6. CDR3 length equals 15 residues. In germline, CDR1 is LGHNA, CDR2 YSLEER. CDR3 sequence: CASSQDPTGGFGYTF. In DNA, the CDR3 is TGCGCCAGCAGCCAAGATCCTACAGGGGGCTTTGGCTACACCTTC.

The chain employs TRBV7-2 and TRBJ1-6; 8 bases fit TRBD1. V gave up 5 bases and J gave up 7 bases; unmatched junction bases: 10. The germline V gene encodes CDR1 SGHTA and CDR2 FQGNSA. The CDR3 is 16 residues long. The CDR3 nucleotides read TGTGCCAGCAGCGTACAACGGACAGGGATGAATTCACCCCTCCACTTT. It codes for CASSVQRTGMNSPLHF. The variable domain in full, completed from reference TRBV7-2 and TRBJ1-6, reads GAGVSQSPSNKVTEKGKDVELRCDPISGHTALYWYRQSLGQGLEFLIYFQGNSAPDKSGLPSDRFSAERTGGSVSTLTIQRTQQEDSAVYLCASSVQRTGMNSPLHFGNGTRLTVT.

This clone was seen only a few times. This sequence joins TRBV27 and TRBJ1-1; D unresolved. Trimming shortened V by 8 bases and J by 4 bases, and 14 bases separated the two germline ends. Per the germline V gene, CDR1 is MNHEY and CDR2 is SMNVEV (reference sequence). The CDR3 extends over 13 amino acids. For the CDR3, the DNA is TGTGCCAGCGGCTTATTTGCGGGCACTGAAGCTTTCTTT. This sequence encodes CASGLFAGTEAFF.

This sequence joins TRBV15 and TRBJ2-3, with TRBD2 identical over 9 bases. The length of the CDR3 is 17 residues. Germline V gene lookup returns CDR1 LNHNV and CDR2 YYDKDF (reference sequence). J was trimmed by 4 bases and V by 0 bases; bases with no gene match: 8. This CDR3 reads CATSRDLSGRTADTQYF. CDR3 nucleotide sequence: TGTGCCACCAGCAGAGACCTTAGCGGGAGAACGGCAGATACGCAGTATTTT.